Below are 6 T cell receptor beta chains sequenced from a single sample in a study of T cell repertoires in cytomegalovirus infection. TCRdb itself ran the reads through MiXCR, one entry per CDR3 protein. Of over 300,000 distinct CDR3 sequences in the sample, roughly a sixth are singletons; the top ten hold approximately 12%. Specimen: PBMCs. The receptors derive from a human donor in good health (CMV status not recorded). Some clones in this sample may be carry-over from other donors' samples.

This clonotype was counted many times. The CDR3 here is CASSLHSIQDSYDMNTEAFF. The CDR3 bases are TGTGCCAGCAGCCTACATTCAATACAGGACAGCTACGACATGAACACTGAAGCTTTCTTT. The rearrangement links TRBV7-2 to TRBJ1-1, with a possible D match to TRBD1 (6 bases). The CDR3 is 20 amino acids. V lost 5 bases to trimming and J lost 0 bases, with 28 bases between them. Germline CDR1 is SGHTA and CDR2 is FQGNSA.

This clonotype was observed a handful of times. The V and J genes are TRBV28 and TRBJ1-1, with 10 nucleotides matching TRBD1. V lost 2 bases and J lost 4; bases outside the gene matches: 10. In germline, CDR1 is MDHEN, CDR2 SYDVKM. This CDR3 has 17 amino acids. This CDR3 is CASSLGDRGPVGTEAFF. The CDR3 DNA is TGTGCCAGCAGTTTAGGGGACAGGGGCCCGGTCGGCACTGAAGCTTTCTTT.

This clonotype was seen a few times. The V and J genes are TRBV12-3 or TRBV12-4 and TRBJ1-1; TRBD1 matches 9 bases. The length of the CDR3 is 17 residues. J gave up 0 bases and V 5 bases, and 10 bases lay outside the gene matches. The CDR3 sequence: CASSRRRDRVMNTEAFF. The CDR3 DNA reads as TGTGCCAGCAGTCGCCGCCGGGACAGGGTAATGAACACTGAAGCTTTCTTT.

The chain recombines TRBV11-2 with TRBJ2-5; 9 bases map to TRBD2. From germline, CDR1 is SGHAT and CDR2 FQNNGV. This CDR3 is built from 15 residues. With V trimmed by 3 bases and J by 2 bases, 4 bases remained unmatched. The CDR3 DNA is TGTGCCAGCAGCTTTGGTACTAGCGGGCAAGAGACCCAGTACTTC. Translating gives CASSFGTSGQETQYF.

This clonotype was counted ten times or more. J is TRBJ2-1 and V is TRBV7-2; D remains unclear. The CDR3 contains 12 residues. Trimming took off 5 bases at V and 8 bases at J, with 10 bases between the two ends. Germline V gives CDR1 SGHTA, CDR2 FQGNSA. CDR3 bases: TGTGCCAGCAGCGGAAATTCCTATGAGCAGTTCTTC. Translation: CASSGNSYEQFF.

CDR3 bases: TGCAGTGCTAGAGGTCAGACCGTCTCCTACGAGCAGTACTTC. It translates to CSARGQTVSYEQYF. This chain joins TRBV20-1 and TRBJ2-7; D remains unclear. This CDR3 has 14 amino acids. Germline assignment: CDR1 DFQATT and CDR2 SNEGSKA (reference sequence). The ends were cut back, 1 base at V and 0 bases at J, with 10 bases in the middle.